This T cell receptor (beta chain) was retrieved from a study of glioma-infiltrating T cells. General study points: Very few CDR3 sequences were shared between tissue and blood.

Amplification of TCR alpha and beta CDR3 regions from RNA used iRepertoire nested multiplex PCR. Via MiXCR, TCRdb re-called the multiplex PCR reads, giving one row per CDR3 protein. The sample holds some 150,000 distinct CDR3 sequences; around 40% are singletons and the top ten take around a fifth. Losses at the gene ends were 0 bases for V and 14 bases for J; bases not matched to a gene: 10. The CDR3 contains 15 residues. Germline CDR1 and CDR2: MNHEY and SVGEGT. In regard to this clonotype: What it binds is unknown. This could be a read error, since a much larger clone is one nucleotide away.

Sequencing was done on a sample of glioma tissue, nonneoplastic brain tissue, or PBMCs (not recorded which). J is TRBJ2-1 and V is TRBV6-2 or TRBV6-3; TRBD2 aligns across 10 bases. This receptor was obtained from a human donor with low-grade glioma or glioblastoma, undergoing nonglioma brain surgery, or in good health (not recorded which). The CDR3 loop is CASSYSASGGMEEFF. In nucleotides, the CDR3 is TGTGCCAGCAGTTACTCGGCTAGCGGGGGTATGGAGGAGTTCTTC.